These T cell receptor beta chains were read from a single sample in a study of technical replicates of blood from several donors. Here immunoSEQ multiplex PCR was the method, and the copy in TCRdb shows in-frame clones only, minus some. The sample has more than 65,000 clones, over 75% seen once; the top ten hold 4.6%. The sequencing sample was made of PBMCs. The receptors derive from a human donor in good health. Some clones in this sample may be carry-over from other donors' samples. Each CDR3 is given with its conserved first and last residue. Each record gives: clone size, D gene, J gene, V gene, CDR3 protein, CDR3 DNA. A D gene is named only where the DNA matches it firmly. Where a row states a size, it is once, few, many or the class of an expanded clone; other rows omit it.

abundance: few; d_gene: NA; j_gene: TRBJ2-6; v_gene: TRBV4-3; CDR3aa: CASSQIGGTGANVLTF; CDR3nt: TGCGCCAGCAGCCAGATCGGGGGGACAGGGGCCAACGTCCTGACTTTC
abundance: NA; d_gene: NA; j_gene: TRBJ1-1; v_gene: TRBV14; CDR3aa: CASARGTMNTEAFF; CDR3nt: TGTGCCAGCGCCAGGGGAACCATGAACACTGAAGCTTTCTTT
abundance: NA; d_gene: NA; j_gene: TRBJ2-3; v_gene: TRBV6-5; CDR3aa: CASSSSGRGSTDTQYF; CDR3nt: TGTGCCAGCAGTTCCTCCGGGCGGGGTAGCACAGATACGCAGTATTTT
abundance: NA; d_gene: TRBD1; j_gene: TRBJ1-4; v_gene: TRBV5-1; CDR3aa: CASSIMQGAELFF; CDR3nt: TGCGCCAGCAGCATCATGCAGGGGGCAGAGCTGTTTTTT
abundance: few; d_gene: NA; j_gene: TRBJ1-4; v_gene: TRBV19; CDR3aa: CASSSWEGNEKLFF; CDR3nt: TGTGCCAGTAGTTCGTGGGAGGGTAATGAAAAACTGTTTTTT
abundance: NA; d_gene: NA; j_gene: TRBJ1-2; v_gene: TRBV6-5; CDR3aa: CASSPGGFYGYTF; CDR3nt: TGTGCCAGCAGTCCGGGGGGATTCTATGGCTACACCTTC
abundance: NA; d_gene: TRBD1; j_gene: TRBJ2-7; v_gene: TRBV7-2; CDR3aa: CASSFIGTGNEQYF; CDR3nt: TGTGCCAGCAGCTTTATTGGGACAGGGAACGAGCAGTACTTC
abundance: NA; d_gene: TRBD1; j_gene: TRBJ2-1; v_gene: TRBV18; CDR3aa: CASSPTPGTENNNEQFF; CDR3nt: TGTGCCAGCTCACCAACCCCCGGGACAGAAAACAATAATGAGCAGTTCTTC
abundance: NA; d_gene: NA; j_gene: TRBJ2-2; v_gene: TRBV7-2; CDR3aa: CASSQNPGAGELFF; CDR3nt: TGTGCCAGCAGCCAGAACCCAGGGGCCGGGGAGCTGTTTTTT
abundance: NA; d_gene: TRBD2; j_gene: TRBJ2-1; v_gene: TRBV23-1; CDR3aa: CAHRGTSGSASYNEQFF; CDR3nt: TGCGCCCACAGGGGGACTAGCGGGAGTGCGTCCTACAATGAGCAGTTCTTC
abundance: NA; d_gene: NA; j_gene: TRBJ1-6; v_gene: TRBV4-3; CDR3aa: CASSQDVQGDSPLHF; CDR3nt: TGCGCCAGCAGCCAAGACGTACAGGGAGATTCACCCCTCCACTTT
abundance: NA; d_gene: NA; j_gene: TRBJ2-3; v_gene: TRBV4-1; CDR3aa: CASSPIGADTQYF; CDR3nt: TGCGCCAGCAGCCCGATAGGGGCTGATACGCAGTATTTT
abundance: NA; d_gene: TRBD1; j_gene: TRBJ2-7; v_gene: TRBV4-1; CDR3aa: CASSQDLPRGTGGYEQYF; CDR3nt: TGCGCCAGCAGCCAAGACCTTCCTAGAGGGACAGGGGGCTACGAGCAGTACTTC
abundance: NA; d_gene: NA; j_gene: TRBJ2-2; v_gene: TRBV18; CDR3aa: CASSPQNTGELFF; CDR3nt: TGTGCCAGCTCACCCCAGAACACCGGGGAGCTGTTTTTT
abundance: NA; d_gene: TRBD2; j_gene: TRBJ2-2; v_gene: TRBV11-2; CDR3aa: CASSPEAGGLRELFF; CDR3nt: TGTGCCAGCAGCCCCGAAGCGGGGGGGCTGCGGGAGCTGTTTTTT
abundance: NA; d_gene: TRBD1; j_gene: TRBJ2-7; v_gene: TRBV13; CDR3aa: CASSLGRTGLYEQYF; CDR3nt: TGTGCCAGCAGCTTAGGTCGGACAGGGCTCTACGAGCAGTACTTC
abundance: NA; d_gene: NA; j_gene: TRBJ1-1; v_gene: TRBV29-1; CDR3aa: CSAKQGLYAEAFF; CDR3nt: TGCAGCGCAAAGCAGGGGTTGTATGCTGAAGCTTTCTTT
abundance: few; d_gene: NA; j_gene: TRBJ1-1; v_gene: TRBV6-4; CDR3aa: CASSEGGGTEAFF; CDR3nt: TGTGCCAGCAGTGAAGGGGGGGGCACTGAAGCTTTCTTT
abundance: NA; d_gene: NA; j_gene: TRBJ1-1; v_gene: TRBV18; CDR3aa: CASSPREGNGDTEAFF; CDR3nt: TGTGCCAGCTCACCACGAGAGGGAAACGGGGACACTGAAGCTTTCTTT
abundance: NA; d_gene: NA; j_gene: TRBJ2-5; v_gene: TRBV30; CDR3aa: CAWSSGEETQYF; CDR3nt: TGTGCCTGGAGTTCAGGGGAAGAGACCCAGTACTTC
abundance: few; d_gene: NA; j_gene: TRBJ1-1; v_gene: TRBV9; CDR3aa: CASSVEGFTEAFF; CDR3nt: TGTGCCAGCAGCGTAGAGGGGTTCACTGAAGCTTTCTTT
abundance: NA; d_gene: TRBD2; j_gene: TRBJ2-3; v_gene: TRBV2; CDR3aa: CASSEPGLAPQADTQYF; CDR3nt: TGTGCCAGCAGTGAGCCGGGACTAGCCCCCCAGGCAGATACGCAGTATTTT
abundance: once; d_gene: NA; j_gene: TRBJ1-1; v_gene: TRBV7-9; CDR3aa: CASNIGDRAEAFF; CDR3nt: TGTGCCAGCAACATCGGGGATAGGGCTGAAGCTTTCTTT
abundance: NA; d_gene: TRBD2; j_gene: TRBJ2-1; v_gene: TRBV4-2; CDR3aa: CASSRTSGGSYNEQFF; CDR3nt: TGTGCCAGCAGCCGGACTAGCGGGGGCTCCTACAATGAGCAGTTCTTC
abundance: NA; d_gene: NA; j_gene: TRBJ2-5; v_gene: TRBV25-1; CDR3aa: CASMSRNQETQYF; CDR3nt: TGTGCCAGCATGTCCAGAAACCAAGAGACCCAGTACTTC
abundance: NA; d_gene: NA; j_gene: TRBJ1-4; v_gene: TRBV19; CDR3aa: CASSIVDSPNEKLFF; CDR3nt: TGTGCCAGTAGTATAGTAGACAGTCCAAATGAAAAACTGTTTTTT
abundance: once; d_gene: NA; j_gene: TRBJ2-7; v_gene: TRBV18; CDR3aa: CASSPPSAPPYEQYF; CDR3nt: TGTGCCAGCTCACCCCCTAGCGCCCCCCCCTACGAGCAGTACTTC